Sequencing of this TCR beta chain was carried out in a study of technical replicates of blood from a few donors. Germline V gene lookup returns CDR1 KGHSH and CDR2 LQKENI. V shed 3 bases and J shed 0 bases, with 6 bases lying between them. This CDR3 is 13 amino acids long. TCRdb's copy holds only in-frame clones and misses some; the assay was immunoSEQ multiplex PCR. The data hold tens of thousands of clones, with 95% observed a single time. J is TRBJ2-7 and V is TRBV18; D is ambiguous. Sequencing was done on a sample of T cells isolated from PBMCs. This sequence originates from a human donor in good health. The CDR3 spells CASSPASSYEQYF. CDR3 DNA: TGTGCCAGCTCACCGGCAAGCTCCTACGAGCAGTACTTC.